These T cell receptor beta chains were read from a single sample in a study of cytomegalovirus exposure and HLA in healthy donors. Using immunoSEQ multiplex PCR, the repertoire was profiled, and TCRdb retains in-frame clones only, with some absent. Among fewer than 120,000 clones listed, around 85% were seen once. The material sequenced was PBMCs. These TCRs come from a man aged 40-49 years in good health and CMV-seronegative. Each CDR3 is given with its conserved first and last residue. The D gene is left open where the match is weak. Rows give clone size only sometimes, using once, few, many, or a class for an expanded clone.

D gene: .
clone size: .
J gene: TRBJ1-4
V gene: TRBV5-4
CDR3 length: 13
CDR3 DNA: TGTGCCAGCAGCTCGGCCCCGGGGGAAAAACTGTTTTTT
CDR3 protein: CASSSAPGEKLFF

D gene: .
clone size: .
J gene: TRBJ2-7
V gene: TRBV5-1
CDR3 length: 14
CDR3 DNA: TGCGCCAGCAGCGATTCCGGGACACTATACGAGCAGTACTTC
CDR3 protein: CASSDSGTLYEQYF

D gene: .
clone size: .
J gene: TRBJ2-3
V gene: TRBV7-2
CDR3 length: 15
CDR3 DNA: TGTGCCAGCAGCCTTAGCTGGGACACTGGCGCTACGCAGTATTTT
CDR3 protein: CASSLSWDTGATQYF

D gene: .
clone size: .
J gene: TRBJ1-1
V gene: TRBV10-3
CDR3 length: 13
CDR3 DNA: TGTGCCATCAGTGCAGGGGCGAACACTGAAGCTTTCTTT
CDR3 protein: CAISAGANTEAFF

D gene: .
clone size: .
J gene: TRBJ1-5
V gene: TRBV6-1
CDR3 length: 13
CDR3 DNA: TGTGCCAGCAGTGACAGGCAGTATCAGCCCCAGCATTTT
CDR3 protein: CASSDRQYQPQHF

D gene: .
clone size: .
J gene: TRBJ2-3
V gene: TRBV6-5
CDR3 length: 15
CDR3 DNA: TGTGCCACCAAAAAAAGACAGATTAGCACAGATACGCAGTATTTT
CDR3 protein: CATKKRQISTDTQYF

D gene: .
clone size: .
J gene: TRBJ1-2
V gene: TRBV5-1
CDR3 length: 19
CDR3 DNA: TGCGCCAGCAGCCCCGGGCGGGCACTACCTAATACAGCTAACTATGGCTACACCTTC
CDR3 protein: CASSPGRALPNTANYGYTF

D gene: TRBD1
clone size: .
J gene: TRBJ2-1
V gene: TRBV5-4
CDR3 length: 13
CDR3 DNA: TGTGCCAGCGGACCGGGACAGACGAATGAGCAGTTCTTC
CDR3 protein: CASGPGQTNEQFF

D gene: .
clone size: .
J gene: TRBJ2-2
V gene: TRBV9
CDR3 length: 14
CDR3 DNA: TGTGCCAGCAGCGTAGCCCCGGGGGCCGGGGAGCTGTTTTTT
CDR3 protein: CASSVAPGAGELFF

D gene: TRBD2
clone size: .
J gene: TRBJ2-7
V gene: TRBV27
CDR3 length: 15
CDR3 DNA: TGTGCCAGCAGTACCGTAGCGGGGGCTGCCTACGAGCAGTACTTC
CDR3 protein: CASSTVAGAAYEQYF

D gene: .
clone size: .
J gene: TRBJ2-1
V gene: TRBV2
CDR3 length: 17
CDR3 DNA: TGTGCCAGCAGTGTTCGGCCTTCGGCTAGCCGTTACAATGAGCAGTTCTTC
CDR3 protein: CASSVRPSASRYNEQFF

D gene: .
clone size: .
J gene: TRBJ1-1
V gene: TRBV7-8
CDR3 length: 14
CDR3 DNA: TGTGCCAGCAGCGCGGGGACGCGTATACGGGAAGCTTTCTTT
CDR3 protein: CASSAGTRIREAFF

D gene: TRBD1
clone size: .
J gene: TRBJ1-6
V gene: TRBV7-2
CDR3 length: 14
CDR3 DNA: TGTGCCAGCAGCTGGGACAGCCTAAATTCACCCCTCCACTTT
CDR3 protein: CASSWDSLNSPLHF

D gene: .
clone size: once
J gene: TRBJ1-5
V gene: TRBV10-3
CDR3 length: 15
CDR3 DNA: TGTGCCATCAGTGAAGAAGGGGCGGGCAATCAGCCCCAGCATTTT
CDR3 protein: CAISEEGAGNQPQHF

D gene: TRBD1
clone size: .
J gene: TRBJ1-6
V gene: TRBV5-4
CDR3 length: 15
CDR3 DNA: TGTGCCAGCAGCGTCCGGGACAGGTATAATTCACCCCTCCACTTT
CDR3 protein: CASSVRDRYNSPLHF

D gene: .
clone size: once
J gene: TRBJ1-1
V gene: TRBV2
CDR3 length: 11
CDR3 DNA: TGTGCCAGCAGGTTAGCAGGGGACGCTTTCTTT
CDR3 protein: CASRLAGDAFF

D gene: TRBD1
clone size: .
J gene: TRBJ2-2
V gene: TRBV19
CDR3 length: 15
CDR3 DNA: TGTGCCAGTAGTACTACAGGGGGACACACCGGGGAGCTGTTTTTT
CDR3 protein: CASSTTGGHTGELFF

D gene: .
clone size: .
J gene: TRBJ2-7
V gene: TRBV10-2
CDR3 length: 13
CDR3 DNA: TGCGCCAGCACGTCTAATCCGTTCTACGAGCAGTACTTC
CDR3 protein: CASTSNPFYEQYF